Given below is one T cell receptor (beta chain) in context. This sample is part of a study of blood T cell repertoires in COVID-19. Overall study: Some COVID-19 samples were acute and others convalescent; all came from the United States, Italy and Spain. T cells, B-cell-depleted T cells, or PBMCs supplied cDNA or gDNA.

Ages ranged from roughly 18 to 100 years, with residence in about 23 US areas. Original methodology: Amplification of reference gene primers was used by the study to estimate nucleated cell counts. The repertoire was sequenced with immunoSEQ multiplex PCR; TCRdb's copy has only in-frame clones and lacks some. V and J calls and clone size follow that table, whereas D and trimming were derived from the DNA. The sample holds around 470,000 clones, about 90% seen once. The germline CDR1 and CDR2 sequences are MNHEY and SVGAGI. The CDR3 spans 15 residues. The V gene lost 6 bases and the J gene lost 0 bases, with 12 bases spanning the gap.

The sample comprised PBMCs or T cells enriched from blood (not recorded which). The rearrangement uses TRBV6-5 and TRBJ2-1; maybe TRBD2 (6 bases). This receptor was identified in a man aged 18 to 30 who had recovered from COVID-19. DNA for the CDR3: TGTGCCAGCAGCCAGGCGCGGGGCTCCTACAATGAGCAGTTCTTC. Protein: CASSQARGSYNEQFF.